This is a list of T cell receptor beta chains from one sample in a study of T cells in Graves' hyperthyroidism and ophthalmopathy. TCRdb ran MiXCR on the multiplex PCR reads and lists one entry per CDR3 protein. Of 610,000 or so distinct CDR3 sequences in the sample, 46% were seen once. Material for sequencing was peripheral blood or thyroid tissue (not recorded which). The receptors come from a young woman with Graves' hyperthyroidism. CDR3s include the opening cysteine and the closing phenylalanine or tryptophan. Fields, in order: clone size, J gene, V gene, D gene, CDR3 DNA, CDR3 protein. D genes are given only for firm matches. Clone size is stated in some rows and not others, as once, few, many or a class when expanded.

size: many; J: TRBJ2-7; V: TRBV2; D: -; DNA: TGTGCCAGCAGTGAAGGACAGGCAGGCTACGAGCAGTACTTC; CDR3: CASSEGQAGYEQYF
size: many; J: TRBJ1-1; V: TRBV13; D: -; DNA: TGTGCCAGCAGCTCCCCGTGGGGGGCAGAGAACACTGAAGCTTTCTTT; CDR3: CASSSPWGAENTEAFF
size: -; J: TRBJ2-5; V: TRBV29-1; D: TRBD2; DNA: TGCAGCGTTGAGGGACTAGCGGGACCGCAAGAGACCCAGTACTTC; CDR3: CSVEGLAGPQETQYF
size: -; J: TRBJ2-7; V: TRBV20-1; D: TRBD2; DNA: TGCAGTGCTAGATCGGCTGGGCTAGCGGGAACTTTCTACGAGCAGTACTTC; CDR3: CSARSAGLAGTFYEQYF
size: many; J: TRBJ2-3; V: TRBV6-5; D: -; DNA: TGTGCCAGCAGTTACCAGTACGCAGATACGCAGTATTTT; CDR3: CASSYQYADTQYF
size: few; J: TRBJ2-7; V: TRBV2; D: TRBD2; DNA: TGTGCCAGCAGTGTTCCAGCGGGAGCCTACGAGCAGTACTTC; CDR3: CASSVPAGAYEQYF
size: few; J: TRBJ2-7; V: TRBV12-3/TRBV12-4; D: TRBD1; DNA: TGTGCCAGCAATCGACAGGGCCCAAGCTCCTACGAGCAGTACTTC; CDR3: CASNRQGPSSYEQYF
size: -; J: TRBJ2-2; V: TRBV7-6; D: -; DNA: TGTGCCAGCAGCAAAGGGACAGGGGAGCTGTTTTTT; CDR3: CASSKGTGELFF
size: few; J: TRBJ2-1; V: TRBV24-1; D: TRBD2; DNA: TGTGCCACCAGTGACCCGCTAGCGGGAGGGCCGAATGAGCAGTTCTTC; CDR3: CATSDPLAGGPNEQFF
size: many; J: TRBJ1-4; V: TRBV25-1; D: -; DNA: TGTGCCAGCAGTGAATGGGGGGGGCCTCATAATGAAAAACTGTTTTTT; CDR3: CASSEWGGPHNEKLFF
size: many; J: TRBJ2-7; V: TRBV4-1; D: -; DNA: TGCGCCAGCAGCCAACCACGACAGAGCTACGAGCAGTACTTC; CDR3: CASSQPRQSYEQYF
size: -; J: TRBJ2-6; V: TRBV15; D: TRBD1; DNA: TGTGCCACCAGCAGAGGGCTGACAGGGGGCGTCCCCACCGGGGCCAACGTCCTGACTTTC; CDR3: CATSRGLTGGVPTGANVLTF
size: -; J: TRBJ2-7; V: TRBV7-9; D: -; DNA: TGTGCCAGCAGCCCTCCGGGACTCACCTACGAGCAGTACTTC; CDR3: CASSPPGLTYEQYF
size: -; J: TRBJ1-2; V: TRBV2; D: -; DNA: TGTGCCACCGCGAAGGGACTAGCGGTAAACAATGGCTACACCTTC; CDR3: CATAKGLAVNNGYTF
size: -; J: TRBJ1-3; V: TRBV6-5; D: -; DNA: TGTGCCAGCAGCCATCGTTTGAGCTCTGGAAACACCATATATTTT; CDR3: CASSHRLSSGNTIYF
size: many; J: TRBJ2-5; V: TRBV6-5; D: TRBD2; DNA: TGTGCCAGCAGTGTGACTAGCGGGGGAACCCAAGAGACCCAGTACTTC; CDR3: CASSVTSGGTQETQYF
size: many; J: TRBJ2-6; V: TRBV24-1; D: -; DNA: TGTGCCACCACAGGTTCCCGAGGCGCCAACGTCCTGACTTTC; CDR3: CATTGSRGANVLTF
size: -; J: TRBJ2-7; V: TRBV7-2; D: TRBD1; DNA: TGTGCCAGCAGCTACGAGACAGGGGAGTACGAGCAGTACTTC; CDR3: CASSYETGEYEQYF
size: many; J: TRBJ2-2; V: TRBV7-2; D: TRBD1; DNA: TGTGCCAGCAGCTACCGGGACAGGGAGACCGGGGAGCTGTTTTTT; CDR3: CASSYRDRETGELFF
size: many; J: TRBJ1-5; V: TRBV19; D: -; DNA: TGTGCCAGTAGTATAATGGGGCAGGGGTGGAATCAGCCCCAGCATTTT; CDR3: CASSIMGQGWNQPQHF
size: -; J: TRBJ1-4; V: TRBV3-2; D: -; DNA: TGTGCCAGCAGCCAGACGGATATTAATGAAAAACTGTTTTTT; CDR3: CASSQTDINEKLFF
size: -; J: TRBJ2-3; V: TRBV7-3; D: -; DNA: TGTGCCAGCAGCTTGCTGGGGAGAGATGCGCAGTATTTT; CDR3: CASSLLGRDAQYF
size: -; J: TRBJ1-1; V: TRBV7-2; D: -; DNA: TGTGCCAGCATCCAGACAGGAGGTGAAGCTTTCTTT; CDR3: CASIQTGGEAFF
size: many; J: TRBJ1-1; V: TRBV10-3; D: TRBD1; DNA: TGTGCCATCAGCCAACGACAGGGGTTGAACACTGAAGCTTTCTTT; CDR3: CAISQRQGLNTEAFF
size: -; J: TRBJ1-1; V: TRBV7-9; D: -; DNA: TGTGCCAGCAGCTTGGTAGGGATTAACACTGAAGCTTTCTTT; CDR3: CASSLVGINTEAFF
size: -; J: TRBJ1-1; V: TRBV9; D: -; DNA: TGTGCCAGCAGTTTGCCTAGCGGCAGGCAGAACACTGAAGCTTTCTTT; CDR3: CASSLPSGRQNTEAFF
size: -; J: TRBJ1-5; V: TRBV7-6; D: -; DNA: TGTGCCAGCAGCAGGGGGGACGCGACTAATCAGCCCCAGCATTTT; CDR3: CASSRGDATNQPQHF
size: many; J: TRBJ2-5; V: TRBV20-1; D: -; DNA: TGCAGTGCTAGGCTTTTTCAGCAAGAGACCCAGTACTTC; CDR3: CSARLFQQETQYF
size: many; J: TRBJ1-2; V: TRBV5-8; D: TRBD1; DNA: TGTGCCAGCAGCGAAAGGACAGGGAGGAACTATGGCTACACCTTC; CDR3: CASSERTGRNYGYTF
size: many; J: TRBJ2-7; V: TRBV20-1; D: TRBD2; DNA: TGCAGTGCTAGAGAGGGCGGGACTAGCTTCTCCTACGAGCAGTACTTC; CDR3: CSAREGGTSFSYEQYF
size: -; J: TRBJ1-1; V: TRBV27; D: -; DNA: TGTGCCAGCAGTTCGCGGGGCCTCCGAACTTTCTTT; CDR3: CASSSRGLRTFF
size: many; J: TRBJ2-2; V: TRBV2; D: -; DNA: TGTGCCAGCAGTGAATCGGGAGTTGCCACCGGGGAGCTGTTTTTT; CDR3: CASSESGVATGELFF
size: many; J: TRBJ1-1; V: TRBV11-2; D: -; DNA: TGTGCCAGCAGGCGCAGGGAGGGGAACACTGAAGCTTTCTTT; CDR3: CASRRREGNTEAFF
size: many; J: TRBJ2-7; V: TRBV6-2/TRBV6-3; D: -; DNA: TGTGCCAGCAGTTACTGGCCCGGCGAGCAGTACTTC; CDR3: CASSYWPGEQYF
size: many; J: TRBJ2-7; V: TRBV12-3/TRBV12-4; D: -; DNA: TGTGCCAGCAGTTCAGGGGACTCGAACTACGAGCAGTACTTC; CDR3: CASSSGDSNYEQYF
size: many; J: TRBJ1-1; V: TRBV6-1; D: -; DNA: TGTGCCAGCAGCCAATGGGACGAAGCTTTCTTT; CDR3: CASSQWDEAFF
size: many; J: TRBJ1-1; V: TRBV20-1; D: -; DNA: TGCAGTGCCTGGGGAGACACTGAAGCTTTCTTT; CDR3: CSAWGDTEAFF
size: few; J: TRBJ2-7; V: TRBV29-1; D: TRBD1; DNA: TGCAGCGTTGAAGGGGACAGTCAGTACGAGCAGTACTTC; CDR3: CSVEGDSQYEQYF
size: -; J: TRBJ2-3; V: TRBV4-2; D: -; DNA: TGTGCCAGCAGCAAAGGGACGGGACGCGGGGATACGCAGTATTTT; CDR3: CASSKGTGRGDTQYF
size: many; J: TRBJ1-1; V: TRBV7-2; D: TRBD1; DNA: TGTGCCAGCAGCCAGGACAGGGGGATCGCTTTCTTT; CDR3: CASSQDRGIAFF
size: -; J: TRBJ1-1; V: TRBV29-1; D: -; DNA: TGCAGCGTTGCGGCGAGGGGCACTGAAGCTTTCTTT; CDR3: CSVAARGTEAFF
size: -; J: TRBJ2-3; V: TRBV24-1; D: -; DNA: TGTGCCACCAGTGATTTATGGAGAAATGAGCAGTATTTT; CDR3: CATSDLWRNEQYF